This record looks at one T cell receptor beta chain sequence and its context. The antigen is unknown. Germline assignment: CDR1 MGHRA and CDR2 YSYEKL. V shed 1 base, J shed 0 bases, and the junction held 5 bases outside the gene matches. The CDR3 is made up of 16 amino acids. This record belongs to a study of T cells in Graves' hyperthyroidism and ophthalmopathy. About the research overall: Pretreatment peripheral blood was obtained at initial diagnosis.

Regarding the study as a whole: Most thyroid clonotypes expanded above 0.001 were also detected in blood.

TCR beta CDR3 region amplification was performed from RNA transcripts. The HTBI set primed first-round TCR CDR3 RT-PCR. In TCRdb, the multiplex PCR reads were re-called with MiXCR into one record per CDR3 protein. The sample carries approximately 600,000 distinct CDR3 sequences, about a fifth recorded once. The rearrangement uses TRBV4-1 and TRBJ1-1, with 7 bases that match TRBD1. Sequencing was performed on blood. The TCR comes from a man aged 25 to 40 with Graves' ophthalmopathy. CDR3 residues: CASSQAQQGMNTEAFF. CDR3 in DNA: TGCGCCAGCAGCCAAGCCCAACAGGGGATGAACACTGAAGCTTTCTTT.